This TCR beta chain is from a study of Ad26.COV2.S vaccination and SARS-CoV-2 variants. TCRdb's copy holds only in-frame clones and misses some; the assay was immunoSEQ multiplex PCR. The profile shows 43,000 or so clones, roughly four fifths of them singletons. Findings and limits, study-wide: Breadth measured for non-spike TCRs was similar across vaccine and placebo recipients. It is possible that the TCR breadth and depth analyses underestimated the total T cell responses. It was vaccine recipients, not placebo recipients, who had the higher spike-specific TCR breadth. CD8+ and CD4+ T cells specific for spike reportedly responded with substantial breadth after vaccination.

Comments on this clone: Its antigen is not known.

This TCR derives from a human donor who had recovered from COVID-19. The sequenced sample was peripheral blood, obtained after recovery from COVID-19.

The CDR3 spells CASSNGQFPEAFF. The CDR3 DNA sequence: TGCGCCAGCAGCAACGGACAGTTCCCTGAAGCTTTCTTT. This chain joins TRBV5-1 and TRBJ1-1; maybe TRBD1 (6 bases). The CDR3 is 13 amino acids. Germline-derived CDR1 and CDR2 are SGHRS and YFSETQ. The ends were cut back, 4 bases at V and 6 bases at J, with 13 bases in the middle. The complete variable domain, with remaining parts taken from reference TRBV5-1 and TRBJ1-1, reads KAGVTQTPRYLIKTRGQQVTLSCSPISGHRSVSWYQQTPGQGLQFLFEYFSETQRNKGNFPGRFSGRQFSNSRSEMNVSTLELGDSALYLCASSNGQFPEAFFGQGTRLTVV.